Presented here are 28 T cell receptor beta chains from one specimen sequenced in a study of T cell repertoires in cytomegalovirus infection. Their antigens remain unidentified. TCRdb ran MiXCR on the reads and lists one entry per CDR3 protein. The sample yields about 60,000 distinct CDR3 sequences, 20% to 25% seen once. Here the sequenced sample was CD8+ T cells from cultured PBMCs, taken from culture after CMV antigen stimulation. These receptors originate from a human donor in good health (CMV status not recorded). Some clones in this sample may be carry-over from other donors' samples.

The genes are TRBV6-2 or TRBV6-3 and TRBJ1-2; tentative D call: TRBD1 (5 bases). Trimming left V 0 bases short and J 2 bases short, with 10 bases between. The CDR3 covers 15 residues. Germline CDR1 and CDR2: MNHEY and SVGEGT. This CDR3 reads CASSYSPGRNYGYTF. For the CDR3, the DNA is TGTGCCAGCAGTTACTCGCCAGGGAGAAACTATGGCTACACCTTC.

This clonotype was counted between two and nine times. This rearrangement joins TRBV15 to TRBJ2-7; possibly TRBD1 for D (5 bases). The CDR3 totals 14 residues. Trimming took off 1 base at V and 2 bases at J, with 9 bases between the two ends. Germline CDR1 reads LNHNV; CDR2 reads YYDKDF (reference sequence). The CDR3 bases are TGTGCCACCAGCAGAGCAGACAGTACCTACGAGCAGTACTTC. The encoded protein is CATSRADSTYEQYF.

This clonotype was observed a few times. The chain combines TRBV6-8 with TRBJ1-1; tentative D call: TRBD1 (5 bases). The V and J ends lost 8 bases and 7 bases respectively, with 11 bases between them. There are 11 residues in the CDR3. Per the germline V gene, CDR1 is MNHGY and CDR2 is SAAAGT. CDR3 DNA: TGTGCCAGCGGGCCCGACAGTGAAGCTTTCTTT. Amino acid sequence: CASGPDSEAFF.

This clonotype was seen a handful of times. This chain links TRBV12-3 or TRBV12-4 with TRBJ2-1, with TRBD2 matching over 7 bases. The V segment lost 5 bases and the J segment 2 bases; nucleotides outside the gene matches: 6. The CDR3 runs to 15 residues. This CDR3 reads CASSLNGGAYNEQFF. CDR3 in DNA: TGTGCCAGCAGTCTAAATGGGGGGGCCTACAATGAGCAGTTCTTC.

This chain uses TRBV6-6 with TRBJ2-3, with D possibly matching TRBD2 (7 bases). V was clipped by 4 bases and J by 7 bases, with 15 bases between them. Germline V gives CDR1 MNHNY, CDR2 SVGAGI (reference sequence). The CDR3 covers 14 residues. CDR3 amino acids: CASSSGGPPYTQYF. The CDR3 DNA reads TGTGCCAGCAGTTCGGGGGGCCCCCCTTATACGCAGTATTTT.

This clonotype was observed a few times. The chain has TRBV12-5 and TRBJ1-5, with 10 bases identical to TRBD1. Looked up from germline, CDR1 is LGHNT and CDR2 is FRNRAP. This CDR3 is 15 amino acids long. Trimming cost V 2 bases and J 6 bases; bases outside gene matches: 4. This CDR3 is CASGLPDRGIQPQHF. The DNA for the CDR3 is TGTGCTAGTGGTTTGCCGGACAGGGGGATTCAGCCCCAGCATTTT.

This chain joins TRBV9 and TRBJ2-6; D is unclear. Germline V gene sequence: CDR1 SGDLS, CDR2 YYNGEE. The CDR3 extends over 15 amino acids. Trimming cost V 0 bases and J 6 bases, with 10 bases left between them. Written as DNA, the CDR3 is TGTGCCAGCAGCGTAGCTAGGGTCGCGGCCAACGTCCTGACTTTC. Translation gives CASSVARVAANVLTF.

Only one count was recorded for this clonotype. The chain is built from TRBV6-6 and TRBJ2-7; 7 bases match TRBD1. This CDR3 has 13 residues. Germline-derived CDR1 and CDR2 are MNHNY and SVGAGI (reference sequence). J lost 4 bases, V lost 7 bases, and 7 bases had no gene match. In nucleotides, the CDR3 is TGTGCCAGCAACAGGCAGGGGGAGTACGAGCAGTACTTC. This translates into CASNRQGEYEQYF.

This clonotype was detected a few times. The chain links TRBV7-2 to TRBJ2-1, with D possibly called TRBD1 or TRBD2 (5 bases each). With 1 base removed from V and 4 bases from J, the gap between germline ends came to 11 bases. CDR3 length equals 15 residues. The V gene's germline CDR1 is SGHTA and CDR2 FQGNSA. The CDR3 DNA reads TGTGCCAGCAGCTTAGGAGGGGCTAGTTACAATGAGCAGTTCTTC. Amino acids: CASSLGGASYNEQFF.

DNA of the CDR3: TGTGCCAGCACCGCGGGCCAGGGCTACACCTTC. Translated: CASTAGQGYTF. The chain recombines TRBV6-8 with TRBJ1-2; D unresolved. There are 11 residues in the CDR3. V lost 7 bases, J lost 8 bases, and 11 bases lay in between. Germline values: CDR1 MNHGY, CDR2 SAAAGT.

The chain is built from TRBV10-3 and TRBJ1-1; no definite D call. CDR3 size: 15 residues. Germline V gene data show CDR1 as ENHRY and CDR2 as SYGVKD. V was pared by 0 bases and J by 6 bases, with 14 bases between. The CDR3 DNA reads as TGTGCCATCAGTGAGTCCGCGGGTGAGGGAGCTGAAGCTTTCTTT. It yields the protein CAISESAGEGAEAFF.

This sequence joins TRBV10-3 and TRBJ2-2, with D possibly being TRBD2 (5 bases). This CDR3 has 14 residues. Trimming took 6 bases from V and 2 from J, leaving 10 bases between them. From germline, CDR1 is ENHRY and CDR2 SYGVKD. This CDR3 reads CAISERANTGELFF. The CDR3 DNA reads TGTGCCATCAGCGAGAGGGCAAACACCGGGGAGCTGTTTTTT.

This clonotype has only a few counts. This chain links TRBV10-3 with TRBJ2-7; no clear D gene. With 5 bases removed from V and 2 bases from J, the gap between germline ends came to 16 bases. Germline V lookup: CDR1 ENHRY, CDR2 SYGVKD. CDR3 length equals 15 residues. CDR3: CAISNRALPTYEQYF. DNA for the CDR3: TGTGCCATCAGTAACCGGGCCCTCCCCACCTACGAGCAGTACTTC.

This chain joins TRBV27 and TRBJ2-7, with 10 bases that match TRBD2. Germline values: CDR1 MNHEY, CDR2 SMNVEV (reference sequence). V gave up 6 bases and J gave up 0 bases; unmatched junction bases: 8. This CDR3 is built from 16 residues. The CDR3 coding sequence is TGTGCCAGCAGGCCTGCTTCTAGCGGGGGCTCCTACGAGCAGTACTTC. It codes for CASRPASSGGSYEQYF.

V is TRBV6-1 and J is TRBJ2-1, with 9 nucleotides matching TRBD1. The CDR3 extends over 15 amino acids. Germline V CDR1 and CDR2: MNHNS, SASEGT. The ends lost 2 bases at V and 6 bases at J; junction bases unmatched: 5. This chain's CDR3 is CASSEWTTGGNEQFF. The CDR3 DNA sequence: TGTGCCAGCAGTGAATGGACGACAGGGGGCAATGAGCAGTTCTTC.

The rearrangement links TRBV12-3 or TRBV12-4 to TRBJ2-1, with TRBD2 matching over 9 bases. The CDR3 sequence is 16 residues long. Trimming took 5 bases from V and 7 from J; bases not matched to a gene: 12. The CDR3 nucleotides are TGTGCCAGCAGTCCCTATGGCGGGGGGGCTGGTAATGAGCAGTTCTTC. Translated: CASSPYGGGAGNEQFF.

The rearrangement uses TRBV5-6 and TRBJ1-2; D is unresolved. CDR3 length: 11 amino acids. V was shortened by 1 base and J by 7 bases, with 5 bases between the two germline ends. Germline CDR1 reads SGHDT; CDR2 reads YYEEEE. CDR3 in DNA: TGTGCCAGCAGCTTGACGGGTGGCTACACCTTC. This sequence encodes CASSLTGGYTF.

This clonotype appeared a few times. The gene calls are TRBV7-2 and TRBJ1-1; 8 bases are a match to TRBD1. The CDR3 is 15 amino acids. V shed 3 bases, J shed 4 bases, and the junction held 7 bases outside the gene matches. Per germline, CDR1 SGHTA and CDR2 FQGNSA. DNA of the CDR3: TGTGCCAGCAGCTTGCGTCAGGGGGCAGGCACTGAAGCTTTCTTT. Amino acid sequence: CASSLRQGAGTEAFF.

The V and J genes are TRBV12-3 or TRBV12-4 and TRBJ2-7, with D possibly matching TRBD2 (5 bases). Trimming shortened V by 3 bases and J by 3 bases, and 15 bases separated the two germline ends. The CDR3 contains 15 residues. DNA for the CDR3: TGTGCCAGCAGTTTTTTCGGGGAGAAATACTACGAGCAGTACTTC. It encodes CASSFFGEKYYEQYF.

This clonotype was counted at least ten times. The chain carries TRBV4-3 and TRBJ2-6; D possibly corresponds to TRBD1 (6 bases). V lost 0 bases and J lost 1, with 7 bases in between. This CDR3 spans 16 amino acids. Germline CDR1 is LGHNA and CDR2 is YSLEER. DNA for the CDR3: TGCGCCAGCAGCCAAGATAGGGGGTCTGGGGCCAACGTCCTGACTTTC. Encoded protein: CASSQDRGSGANVLTF.

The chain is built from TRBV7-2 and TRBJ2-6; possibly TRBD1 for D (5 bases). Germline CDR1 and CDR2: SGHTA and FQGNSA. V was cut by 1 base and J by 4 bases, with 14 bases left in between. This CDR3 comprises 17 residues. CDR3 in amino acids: CASSLEGRAEGANVLTF. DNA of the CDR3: TGTGCCAGCAGCTTAGAGGGCAGGGCGGAGGGGGCCAACGTCCTGACTTTC. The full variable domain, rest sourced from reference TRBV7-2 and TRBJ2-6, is GAGVSQSPSNKVTEKGKDVELRCDPISGHTALYWYRQSLGQGLEFLIYFQGNSAPDKSGLPSDRFSAERTGGSVSTLTIQRTQQEDSAVYLCASSLEGRAEGANVLTFGAGSRLTVL.

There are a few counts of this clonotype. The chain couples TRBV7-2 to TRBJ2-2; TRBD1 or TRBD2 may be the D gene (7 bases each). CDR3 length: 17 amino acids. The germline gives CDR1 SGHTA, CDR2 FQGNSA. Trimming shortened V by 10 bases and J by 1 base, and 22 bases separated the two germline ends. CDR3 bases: TGTGCCACAGGGGGGGCAGGGTTGATGAGGAACACCGGGGAGCTGTTTTTT. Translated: CATGGAGLMRNTGELFF.

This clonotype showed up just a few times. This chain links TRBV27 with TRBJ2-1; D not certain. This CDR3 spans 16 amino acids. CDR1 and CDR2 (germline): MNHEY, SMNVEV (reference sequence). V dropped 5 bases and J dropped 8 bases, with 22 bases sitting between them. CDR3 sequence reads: CASSPAPGPSFHEQFF. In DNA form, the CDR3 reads TGTGCCAGCAGTCCGGCTCCGGGTCCATCATTCCATGAGCAGTTCTTC.

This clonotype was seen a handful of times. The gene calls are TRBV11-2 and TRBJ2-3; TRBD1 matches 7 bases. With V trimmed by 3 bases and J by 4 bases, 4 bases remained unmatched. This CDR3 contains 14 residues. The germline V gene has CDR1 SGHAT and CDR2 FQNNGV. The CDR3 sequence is CASSFVGGSDTQYF. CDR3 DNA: TGTGCCAGCAGCTTTGTAGGGGGCTCAGATACGCAGTATTTT.

The CDR3 sequence is CASSLAPGIYEQYF. In DNA form, the CDR3 reads TGTGCCAGCAGCTTAGCGCCGGGGATCTACGAGCAGTACTTC. The rearrangement joins TRBV7-8 to TRBJ2-7, with a possible D match to TRBD2 (5 bases). Germline lookup yields CDR1 SGHVS and CDR2 FQNEAQ. V was clipped by 0 bases and J by 3 bases, with 9 bases between them. This CDR3 spans 14 amino acids.

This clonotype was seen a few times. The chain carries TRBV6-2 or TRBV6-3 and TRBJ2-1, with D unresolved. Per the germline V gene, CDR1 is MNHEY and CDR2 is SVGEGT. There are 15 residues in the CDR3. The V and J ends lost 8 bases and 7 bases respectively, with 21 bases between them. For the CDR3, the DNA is TGTGCCAGCCACTCCGCGCTACTTCATTTGAATGAGCAGTTCTTC. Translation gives CASHSALLHLNEQFF.

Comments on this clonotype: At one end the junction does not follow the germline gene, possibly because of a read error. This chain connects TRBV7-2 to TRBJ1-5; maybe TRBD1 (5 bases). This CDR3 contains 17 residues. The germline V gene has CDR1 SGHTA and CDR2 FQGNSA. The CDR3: CVSSYDSLTYSNQPQHF. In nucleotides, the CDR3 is TGTGTCAGCAGCTACGACAGTCTCACCTATAGCAATCAGCCCCAGCATTTT.

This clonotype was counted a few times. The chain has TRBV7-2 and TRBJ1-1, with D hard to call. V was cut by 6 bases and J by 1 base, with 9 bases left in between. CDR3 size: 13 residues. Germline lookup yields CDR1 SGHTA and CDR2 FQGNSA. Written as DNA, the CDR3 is TGTGCCAGCAGGGAATTGAGGAACACTGAAGCTTTCTTT. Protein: CASRELRNTEAFF.